The next 31 T cell receptor beta chains were all read from a single sample in a study of CD8 T cells in ankylosing spondylitis. Each CDR3 protein is one row after TCRdb ran MiXCR on the 5' RACE reads. The sample carries 39,000 or so distinct CDR3 sequences, roughly 3.1% recorded once. Material: blood, either unsorted or a sorted T cell fraction (not recorded which). The source is a male donor with ankylosing spondylitis or in good health (not recorded which).

There are a few counts of this clonotype. This sequence joins TRBV9 and TRBJ1-1; a possible D gene is TRBD1 (5 bases). This CDR3 spans 15 amino acids. Germline V gives CDR1 SGDLS, CDR2 YYNGEE. V was trimmed by 0 bases and J by 6 bases, leaving 15 bases between them. The chain's CDR3 is CASSVAGTPGAEAFF. The CDR3 region has the DNA TGTGCCAGCAGCGTAGCGGGGACCCCCGGAGCTGAAGCTTTCTTT.

This clonotype was seen ten or more times. The chain carries TRBV9 and TRBJ2-3, with 11 bases matching TRBD2. J was trimmed by 0 bases and V by 3 bases; bases with no gene match: 12. Germline V gives CDR1 SGDLS, CDR2 YYNGEE. The CDR3 is made up of 19 amino acids. CDR3 amino acids: CASSGPLGLAVTSTDTQYF. The CDR3 bases are TGTGCCAGCAGCGGTCCGTTGGGACTAGCGGTGACGAGCACAGATACGCAGTATTTT.

This clonotype showed up many times. V and J are TRBV9 and TRBJ2-3, with 11 bases matching TRBD2. Germline V gene lookup returns CDR1 SGDLS and CDR2 YYNGEE. V lost 4 bases, J lost 2 bases, and 6 bases stayed unmatched. The length of the CDR3 is 16 residues. CDR3 in DNA: TGTGCCAGCAGCAAGACTAGCGGGGAGTCCACAGATACGCAGTATTTT. Encoded protein: CASSKTSGESTDTQYF. The whole variable domain, remainder taken from reference TRBV9 and TRBJ2-3, is DSGVTQTPKHLITATGQRVTLRCSPRSGDLSVYWYQQSLDQGLQFLIQYYNGEERAKGNILERFSAQQFPDLHSELNLSSLELGDSALYFCASSKTSGESTDTQYFGPGTRLTVL.

This clonotype was seen at least ten times. The rearrangement links TRBV9 to TRBJ2-1, with 14 bases that match TRBD2. J gave up 12 bases and V 0 bases, and 2 bases lay outside the gene matches. The CDR3 is 14 amino acids. The germline gives CDR1 SGDLS, CDR2 YYNGEE. CDR3 sequence: CASSVEGTSGRQFF. The CDR3 DNA reads as TGTGCCAGCAGCGTAGAAGGGACTAGCGGGAGGCAGTTCTTC. Drawing the rest from reference TRBV9 and TRBJ2-1, the complete variable domain is DSGVTQTPKHLITATGQRVTLRCSPRSGDLSVYWYQQSLDQGLQFLIQYYNGEERAKGNILERFSAQQFPDLHSELNLSSLELGDSALYFCASSVEGTSGRQFFGPGTRLTVL.

This clonotype came up many times. The CDR3: CASSVRGDGNTGELFF. For the CDR3, the DNA is TGTGCCAGCAGCGTGCGTGGGGACGGAAACACCGGGGAGCTGTTTTTT. The chain recombines TRBV9 with TRBJ2-2; D tentatively reads TRBD1 or TRBD2 (5 bases each). The CDR3 spans 16 residues. Trimming removed 2 bases at V and 2 bases at J, with 13 bases between. From germline, CDR1 is SGDLS and CDR2 YYNGEE.

This clonotype was observed at least ten times. V gene TRBV9 combines with J gene TRBJ1-5; D is unclear. From germline, CDR1 is SGDLS and CDR2 YYNGEE. This CDR3 is 15 amino acids long. The V and J ends lost 0 bases and 1 base respectively, with 8 bases between them. CDR3 DNA sequence: TGTGCCAGCAGCGTAGATGGGATGAGCAATCAGCCCCAGCATTTT. It encodes CASSVDGMSNQPQHF.

This clonotype was detected many times. The V gene is TRBV9, the J gene TRBJ2-1; D gene unclear. This CDR3 has 13 residues. Germline CDR1 and CDR2: SGDLS and YYNGEE. The V gene lost 0 bases and the J gene lost 7 bases, with 8 bases spanning the gap. For the CDR3, the DNA is TGTGCCAGCAGCGTAGACCCATGGAATGAGCAGTTCTTC. Amino acid sequence: CASSVDPWNEQFF.

This clonotype appeared many times. This chain uses TRBV9 with TRBJ2-3, with TRBD2 matching 9 bases. Germline lookup yields CDR1 SGDLS and CDR2 YYNGEE. This CDR3 spans 16 amino acids. Trimming cost V 0 bases and J 4 bases; bases outside gene matches: 6. In DNA, the CDR3 is TGTGCCAGCAGCGTAGCATTAGCGGGGGACGCAGATACGCAGTATTTT. Amino acid sequence: CASSVALAGDADTQYF.

J is TRBJ2-2 and V is TRBV9; D is unresolved. Between the trimmed V and J ends, which lost 2 bases and 1 base, there was a span of 12 bases. The CDR3 consists of 16 residues. Per germline, CDR1 SGDLS and CDR2 YYNGEE. CDR3 sequence: CASSVGQALNTGELFF. Written as DNA, the CDR3 is TGTGCCAGCAGCGTTGGGCAAGCCCTGAACACCGGGGAGCTGTTTTTT.

This clonotype has at least ten counts. The rearrangement uses TRBV9 and TRBJ1-1; tentative D call: TRBD1 (6 bases). The CDR3 runs to 14 residues. Trimming cost V 3 bases and J 4 bases, with 13 bases left between them. Germline V gives CDR1 SGDLS, CDR2 YYNGEE. The CDR3 DNA follows: TGTGCCAGCAGCGCCAGGGGATCGGTCACTGAAGCTTTCTTT. Amino acids: CASSARGSVTEAFF.

This clonotype appeared many times. The J gene is TRBJ1-2, the V gene TRBV9, with TRBD1 identical over 8 bases. The CDR3 covers 14 residues. The germline V gene has CDR1 SGDLS and CDR2 YYNGEE. J lost 4 bases, V lost 4 bases, and 6 bases had no gene match. The CDR3 DNA follows: TGTGCCAGCAGCCCGGGACAGGTGGGCTATGGCTACACCTTC. Its protein product is CASSPGQVGYGYTF.

A word on this clonotype: A read error may explain this, as a much larger clone is one base away. The V call is TRBV9, the J call TRBJ2-3, with 7 bases that match TRBD2. Germline V gene data show CDR1 as SGDLS and CDR2 as YYNGEE. The CDR3 runs 14 residues. Unmatched junction bases numbered 5, after V lost 3 bases and J lost 4 bases. CDR3 amino acids: CASSAGGFPDTQYF. The CDR3 bases are TGTGCCAGCAGCGCGGGAGGTTTTCCAGATACGCAGTATTTT.

There are many counts of this clonotype. The CDR3 region has the DNA TGTGCCAGCAGCGTAGTAGCTAGCGGGGGGGAGACCCAGTACTTC. Translating gives CASSVVASGGETQYF. This chain connects TRBV9 to TRBJ2-5, with 11 bases lining up with TRBD2. The CDR3 covers 15 residues. Germline CDR1 is SGDLS and CDR2 is YYNGEE. V trimming: 0 bases; J trimming: 5 bases; junction bases outside the gene matches: 3.

By its share, this clonotype is medium-sized. The chain joins TRBV9 to TRBJ2-1; 9 nucleotides agree with TRBD2. V lost 4 bases, J lost 8 bases, and 10 bases stayed unmatched. The CDR3 loop spans 15 amino acids. Looked up from germline, CDR1 is SGDLS and CDR2 is YYNGEE. The CDR3 is CASSLRGGGGDEQFF. The CDR3 region has the DNA TGTGCCAGCAGCCTCCGAGGCGGGGGGGGGGATGAGCAGTTCTTC.

By proportion, this clonotype is medium-sized. The chain recombines TRBV29-1 with TRBJ2-7; no clear D. V lost 4 bases, J lost 0 bases, and 16 bases lay in between. This CDR3 comprises 15 residues. Germline CDR1 is SQVTM and CDR2 is ANQGSEA. The CDR3 loop is CSVVFRPKGSYEQYV. The CDR3 DNA follows: TGCAGCGTTGTGTTCAGGCCGAAGGGCTCCTACGAGCAGTACGTC.

This clonotype was counted at least ten times. This chain links TRBV9 with TRBJ1-1; 10 positions agree with TRBD1. The CDR3 totals 14 residues. Germline V lookup: CDR1 SGDLS, CDR2 YYNGEE. V lost 4 bases, J lost 6 bases, and 6 bases stayed unmatched. The CDR3: CASSSGTGASEAFF. The DNA for the CDR3 is TGTGCCAGCAGCTCAGGGACAGGGGCCTCTGAAGCTTTCTTT.

This clonotype was recorded many times. The chain joins TRBV9 to TRBJ2-5; possible D gene TRBD1, 6 bases. The germline V and J ends were trimmed by 0 bases and 5 bases, with 11 bases remaining between them. The CDR3 spans 14 residues. Germline-derived CDR1 and CDR2 are SGDLS and YYNGEE. The CDR3 is CASSVAQGWETQYF. The CDR3 region has the DNA TGTGCCAGCAGCGTAGCACAGGGATGGGAGACCCAGTACTTC.

This clonotype was observed at least ten times. V gene TRBV9 combines with J gene TRBJ2-6; D not resolved. CDR1 and CDR2 (germline): SGDLS, YYNGEE. The CDR3 has 15 residues. Trimming removed 6 bases from V and 0 bases from J, with 10 bases in between. The CDR3 protein is CASIPVDSGANVLTF. The DNA for the CDR3 is TGTGCCAGCATCCCGGTCGACTCTGGGGCCAACGTCCTGACTTTC.

This clonotype has a count of ten or more. The chain employs TRBV9 and TRBJ2-5, with 8 nucleotides matching TRBD2. Germline V gene data show CDR1 as SGDLS and CDR2 as YYNGEE. This CDR3 comprises 15 residues. V shed 2 bases and J 0 bases; nucleotides not matched to a gene: 3. The CDR3 loop reads CASSVLAGHQETQYF. Here the CDR3 DNA reads TGTGCCAGCAGCGTTCTAGCGGGCCACCAAGAGACCCAGTACTTC.

This clonotype was picked up many times. This chain links TRBV9 with TRBJ1-6, with 7 bases aligning to TRBD1. This CDR3 contains 15 residues. Germline loops: CDR1 SGDLS, CDR2 YYNGEE. The V and J ends lost 4 bases and 7 bases, in that order; junction bases with no gene match: 8. The CDR3 bases are TGTGCCAGCAGCTTGGCGACAGGGAGCAATTCACCCCTCCACTTT. Protein: CASSLATGSNSPLHF. Variable domain in full (rest from reference TRBV9 and TRBJ1-6): DSGVTQTPKHLITATGQRVTLRCSPRSGDLSVYWYQQSLDQGLQFLIQYYNGEERAKGNILERFSAQQFPDLHSELNLSSLELGDSALYFCASSLATGSNSPLHFGNGTRLTVT.

This clonotype was seen many times. The V gene is TRBV9, the J gene TRBJ2-1; unclear D gene. The germline V gene encodes CDR1 SGDLS and CDR2 YYNGEE. Trimming shortened V by 0 bases and J by 4 bases, and 11 bases separated the two germline ends. The CDR3 is 15 residues long. As DNA, the CDR3 is TGTGCCAGCAGCGTAGTGGCAGGAACATACAATGAGCAGTTCTTC. Encoded protein: CASSVVAGTYNEQFF.

This clonotype came up many times. This rearrangement joins TRBV9 to TRBJ2-2; D unresolved. This CDR3 has 17 amino acids. The V gene's germline CDR1 is SGDLS and CDR2 YYNGEE. Trimming removed 6 bases from V and 1 base from J, with 19 bases in between. CDR3 DNA: TGTGCCAGCACCCCACATCCTCTGGGTGTGAACACCGGGGAGCTGTTTTTT. As protein: CASTPHPLGVNTGELFF. Variable domain in full (rest from reference TRBV9 and TRBJ2-2): DSGVTQTPKHLITATGQRVTLRCSPRSGDLSVYWYQQSLDQGLQFLIQYYNGEERAKGNILERFSAQQFPDLHSELNLSSLELGDSALYFCASTPHPLGVNTGELFFGEGSRLTVL.

This clonotype was recorded at least ten times. The gene calls are TRBV9 and TRBJ2-1, with 13 bases matching TRBD2. This CDR3 is 14 amino acids long. The V segment lost 4 bases and the J segment 8 bases; nucleotides outside the gene matches: 3. CDR1 is SGDLS, CDR2 YYNGEE, per germline. Written as DNA, the CDR3 is TGTGCCAGCAGCTCACTAGCGGGAGGGGATGAGCAGTTCTTC. It is translated as CASSSLAGGDEQFF.

This clonotype was seen ten or more times. The chain combines TRBV9 with TRBJ2-5, with 8 bases fitting TRBD1. The germline V gene has CDR1 SGDLS and CDR2 YYNGEE. CDR3 length: 15 residues. The V gene end was trimmed by 4 bases and the J gene end by 5 bases; junction bases not matched to a gene: 10. The CDR3: CASSFPAGGRETQYF. CDR3 in DNA: TGTGCCAGCAGCTTCCCAGCAGGGGGCCGGGAGACCCAGTACTTC.

This clonotype came up many times. The chain joins TRBV9 to TRBJ2-5; tentatively, D is TRBD2 (6 bases). The CDR3 spans 13 residues. Trimming shortened V by 4 bases and J by 4 bases, and 11 bases separated the two germline ends. The germline V gene has CDR1 SGDLS and CDR2 YYNGEE. CDR3 nucleotide sequence: TGTGCCAGCAGCCCCGGGGGTGGAGAGACCCAGTACTTC. Protein product: CASSPGGGETQYF.

This clonotype was counted at least ten times. The genes are TRBV9 and TRBJ2-1; D uncertain. Trimming stripped 1 base from V and 2 bases from J, with 13 bases between. The CDR3 runs 16 residues. CDR1 is SGDLS, CDR2 YYNGEE, per germline. In DNA form, the CDR3 reads TGTGCCAGCAGCGTATTCCCCGGATCGACCTACAATGAGCAGTTCTTC. Protein sequence: CASSVFPGSTYNEQFF.

This clonotype was recorded at least ten times. V gene TRBV9 combines with J gene TRBJ2-5, with a tentative D call TRBD2 (6 bases). Deletions cut 6 bases from V and 3 bases from J, with 21 bases between. Germline loops: CDR1 SGDLS, CDR2 YYNGEE. The CDR3 runs to 16 residues. In DNA form, the CDR3 reads TGTGCCAGCACCGCTCGTCAAGGTCGGGGGAAAGAGACCCAGTACTTC. It encodes CASTARQGRGKETQYF. Full variable domain (missing parts from reference TRBV9 and TRBJ2-5): DSGVTQTPKHLITATGQRVTLRCSPRSGDLSVYWYQQSLDQGLQFLIQYYNGEERAKGNILERFSAQQFPDLHSELNLSSLELGDSALYFCASTARQGRGKETQYFGPGTRLLVL.

This clonotype was picked up many times. The chain carries TRBV9 and TRBJ1-3; the match to TRBD1 covers 10 bases. With V trimmed by 2 bases and J by 5 bases, 7 bases remained unmatched. This CDR3 is 16 amino acids long. Germline CDR1 SGDLS, CDR2 YYNGEE. The CDR3 here is CASSVGGTGARNTIYF. In DNA form, the CDR3 reads TGTGCCAGCAGCGTTGGGGGGACAGGGGCGAGAAACACCATATATTTT.

This clonotype was counted many times. The chain uses TRBV9 and TRBJ2-5, with D hard to call. This CDR3 is built from 12 residues. The V and J ends lost 3 bases and 2 bases respectively, with 5 bases between them. Per the germline V gene, CDR1 is SGDLS and CDR2 is YYNGEE. CDR3 loop: CASSGNQETQYF. The CDR3 DNA sequence: TGTGCCAGCAGCGGTAATCAAGAGACCCAGTACTTC.

This clonotype was detected ten times or more. The chain joins TRBV9 to TRBJ2-2, with 10 bases fitting TRBD1. The V gene's germline CDR1 is SGDLS and CDR2 YYNGEE. This CDR3 is built from 16 residues. V dropped 4 bases and J dropped 4; count of bases not matched to a gene: 7. The CDR3 loop reads CASSPGQGEVTGELFF. The CDR3 DNA reads as TGTGCCAGCAGCCCTGGACAGGGGGAGGTCACCGGGGAGCTGTTTTTT.

This clonotype was seen ten or more times. The rearrangement uses TRBV9 and TRBJ2-1, with a possible D match to TRBD2 (5 bases). Germline CDR1 reads SGDLS; CDR2 reads YYNGEE. The germline V and J ends were trimmed by 0 bases and 9 bases, with 13 bases remaining between them. The CDR3 covers 14 residues. This CDR3 reads CASSVVGGIGEQFF. CDR3 bases: TGTGCCAGCAGCGTAGTCGGAGGTATCGGTGAGCAGTTCTTC. Based on the CDR3 plus reference TRBV9 and TRBJ2-1, the full variable domain is DSGVTQTPKHLITATGQRVTLRCSPRSGDLSVYWYQQSLDQGLQFLIQYYNGEERAKGNILERFSAQQFPDLHSELNLSSLELGDSALYFCASSVVGGIGEQFFGPGTRLTVL.